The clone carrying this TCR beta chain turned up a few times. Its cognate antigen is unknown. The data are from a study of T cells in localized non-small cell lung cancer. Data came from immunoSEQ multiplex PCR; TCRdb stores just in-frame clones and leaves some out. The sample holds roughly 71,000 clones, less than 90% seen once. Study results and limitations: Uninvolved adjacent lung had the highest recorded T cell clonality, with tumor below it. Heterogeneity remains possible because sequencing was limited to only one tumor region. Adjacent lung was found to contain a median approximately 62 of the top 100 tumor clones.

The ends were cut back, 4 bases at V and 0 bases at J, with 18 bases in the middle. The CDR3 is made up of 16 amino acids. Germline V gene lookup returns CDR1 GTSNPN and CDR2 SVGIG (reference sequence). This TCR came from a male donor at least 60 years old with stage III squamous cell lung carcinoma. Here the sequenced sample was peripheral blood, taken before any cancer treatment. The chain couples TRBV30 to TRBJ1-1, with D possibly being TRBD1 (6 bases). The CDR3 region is CAWKGVGTLLNTEAFF. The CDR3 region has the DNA TGTGCCTGGAAGGGGGTAGGCACCCTTTTGAACACTGAAGCTTTCTTT.